This TCR beta chain was recovered during a study of early T cells in non-severe SARS-CoV-2 infection. Study in general: Bulk RNA from unsorted whole blood was sequenced; chains were unpaired.

Each cDNA molecule carried a unique molecular identifier. Each CDR3 protein is one row after TCRdb ran MiXCR on the 5' RACE reads. The table lists 30,000 or so distinct CDR3 sequences, less than 7% of them singletons. CDR3 length: 15 residues. CDR1 is MNHEY and CDR2 is SVGEGT in the germline V gene. Trimming shortened V by 6 bases and J by 7 bases, and 19 bases separated the two germline ends. V gene TRBV6-2 or TRBV6-3 combines with J gene TRBJ2-1, with D tentatively TRBD2 (7 bases). Sequencing was performed on whole blood. The clonotype was recovered from an adult who was a healthcare worker with PCR-confirmed SARS-CoV-2 infection or an uninfected control (not recorded which). The CDR3 DNA is TGTGCCAGCAGCTACGCGGGGGCCTGGGGGAATGAGCAGTTCTTC. It encodes CASSYAGAWGNEQFF.